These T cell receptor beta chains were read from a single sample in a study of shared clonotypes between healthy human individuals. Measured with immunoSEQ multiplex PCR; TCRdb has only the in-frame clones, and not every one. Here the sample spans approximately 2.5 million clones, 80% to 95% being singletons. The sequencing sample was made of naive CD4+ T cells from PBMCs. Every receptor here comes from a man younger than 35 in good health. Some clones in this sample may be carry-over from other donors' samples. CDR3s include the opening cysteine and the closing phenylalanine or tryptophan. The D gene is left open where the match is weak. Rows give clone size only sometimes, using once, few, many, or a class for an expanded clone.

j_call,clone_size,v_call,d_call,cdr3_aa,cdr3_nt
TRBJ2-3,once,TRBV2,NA,CASSGAGTDTQYF,TGTGCCAGCAGTGGGGCCGGGACAGATACGCAGTATTTT
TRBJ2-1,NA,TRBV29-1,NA,CSVEGRGNEQFF,TGCAGCGTTGAAGGGCGAGGAAATGAGCAGTTCTTC
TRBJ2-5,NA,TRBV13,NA,CASSSGPGAQYF,TGTGCCAGCAGCTCTGGACCGGGCGCCCAGTACTTC
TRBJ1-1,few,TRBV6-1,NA,CASITGLVNTEAFF,TGTGCCAGCATTACAGGCCTGGTAAACACTGAAGCTTTCTTT
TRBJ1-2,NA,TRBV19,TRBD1,CASSVDRAGGYTF,TGTGCCAGTAGCGTTGACAGGGCGGGCGGCTACACCTTC
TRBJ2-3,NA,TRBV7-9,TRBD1,CASSRTGQGTDTQYF,TGTGCCAGCAGCCGAACCGGACAGGGCACAGATACGCAGTATTTT
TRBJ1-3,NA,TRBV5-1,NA,CASSLDGDSGNTIYF,TGCGCCAGCAGCCTGGACGGAGACTCTGGAAACACCATATATTTT
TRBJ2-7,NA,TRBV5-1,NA,CASSLYPRGEQYF,TGCGCCAGCAGCTTATACCCGAGGGGCGAGCAGTACTTC
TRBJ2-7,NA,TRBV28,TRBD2,CASRLRGVSYEQYF,TGTGCCAGCAGACTACGGGGGGTCTCCTACGAGCAGTACTTC
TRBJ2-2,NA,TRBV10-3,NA,CAIRGRTGELFF,TGTGCCATCCGGGGGCGAACCGGGGAGCTGTTTTTT
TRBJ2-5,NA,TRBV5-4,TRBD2,CASSLTLAEETQYF,TGTGCCAGCAGCTTGACTCTAGCGGAAGAGACCCAGTACTTC
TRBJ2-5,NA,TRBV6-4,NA,CASFEGGETQYF,TGTGCCAGCTTTGAAGGGGGGGAGACCCAGTACTTC
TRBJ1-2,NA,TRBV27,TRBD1,CASSSWTGSNYGYTF,TGTGCCAGCAGTTCATGGACAGGGTCTAACTATGGCTACACCTTC
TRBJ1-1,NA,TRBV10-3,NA,CAISVGYNTEAFF,TGTGCCATCAGTGTCGGTTATAACACTGAAGCTTTCTTT
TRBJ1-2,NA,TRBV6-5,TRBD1,CASSYARQGAYGYTF,TGTGCCAGCAGTTACGCTAGGCAGGGGGCCTATGGCTACACCTTC
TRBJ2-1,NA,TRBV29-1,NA,CSVVKGFSYNEQFF,TGCAGCGTTGTGAAGGGTTTTTCCTACAATGAGCAGTTCTTC
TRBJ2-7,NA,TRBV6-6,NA,CASTRVGGNEQYF,TGTGCCAGCACCCGTGTGGGAGGCAACGAGCAGTACTTC
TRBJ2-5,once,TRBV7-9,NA,CASSLDGETQYF,TGTGCCAGCAGCTTAGACGGCGAGACCCAGTACTTC
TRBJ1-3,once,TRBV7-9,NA,CASSLALGPVGNTIYF,TGTGCCAGCAGCTTAGCCCTAGGGCCCGTTGGAAACACCATATATTTT
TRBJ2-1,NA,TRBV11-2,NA,CASSQTRVNEQFF,TGTGCCAGCAGCCAAACGCGAGTTAATGAGCAGTTCTTC
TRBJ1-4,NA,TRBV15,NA,CATSRDLGDNEKLFF,TGTGCCACCAGCAGAGATTTAGGGGACAATGAAAAACTGTTTTTT
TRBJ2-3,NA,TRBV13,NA,CASRRGGETDTQYF,TGTGCCAGCAGAAGGGGCGGGGAAACAGATACGCAGTATTTT
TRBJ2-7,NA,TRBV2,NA,CASVLRDSSYEQYF,TGTGCCAGCGTCCTGCGGGACAGCTCCTACGAGCAGTACTTC
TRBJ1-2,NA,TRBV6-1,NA,CASVPDSLYGYTF,TGTGCCAGCGTTCCAGACAGTCTCTATGGCTACACCTTC
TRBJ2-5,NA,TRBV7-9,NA,CASSLALAREETQYF,TGTGCCAGCAGCTTAGCGTTAGCCAGGGAAGAGACCCAGTACTTC
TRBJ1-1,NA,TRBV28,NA,CASSSAGRLNTEAFF,TGTGCCAGCAGTTCCGCCGGCAGGCTAAACACTGAAGCTTTCTTT
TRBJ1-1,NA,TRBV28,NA,CAVGLSNTEAFF,TGTGCAGTTGGGCTTTCGAACACTGAAGCTTTCTTT
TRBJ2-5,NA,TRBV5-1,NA,CASSLPSGPQETQYF,TGCGCCAGCAGCTTACCCAGCGGGCCACAAGAGACCCAGTACTTC
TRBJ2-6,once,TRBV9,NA,CASSPHSLSGANVLTF,TGTGCCAGCAGCCCCCACAGCCTCTCTGGGGCCAACGTCCTGACTTTC